This TCR beta chain was identified during a study of neurological immune-mediated disorders. Study results and limitations: Multiple sclerosis, the disease with the least TCR clonal expansion, fell below healthy controls, whereas HTLV-1-associated myelopathy showed the most.

After removal of 4 bases from V and 1 base from J, the junction contained 6 bases not matched to a gene. The CDR3 is 15 amino acids. From germline, CDR1 is SGHRS and CDR2 YFSETQ. In this sample, this clonotype turned up many times. Its antigen is unknown. Via MiXCR, TCRdb re-called the 5' RACE reads, giving one row per CDR3 protein. The sample shows tens of thousands of distinct CDR3 sequences, over 2% of them seen only once. V gene TRBV5-1 combines with J gene TRBJ1-1; TRBD1 aligns across 8 bases. The sequence was collected from a man aged 45-65 years with multiple sclerosis. Sequencing was done on a sample of PBMCs. CDR3 sequence: CASSIQGATNTEAFF. CDR3 in DNA: TGCGCCAGCAGCATCCAGGGGGCAACGAACACTGAAGCTTTCTTT. Full variable domain (outside the CDR3, taken from reference TRBV5-1 and TRBJ1-1): KAGVTQTPRYLIKTRGQQVTLSCSPISGHRSVSWYQQTPGQGLQFLFEYFSETQRNKGNFPGRFSGRQFSNSRSEMNVSTLELGDSALYLCASSIQGATNTEAFFGQGTRLTVV.